This T cell receptor beta chain stems from a study of T cell changes during pregnancy in multiple sclerosis. Assay: immunoSEQ multiplex PCR; the TCRdb copy retains only in-frame clones and omits some. The top ten hold about 4.7% of the sample, which has 35,000 to 55,000 clones, 85% to 90% seen once. The sequenced sample was peripheral blood, obtained in the second trimester of pregnancy. The source is a female donor in good health, enrolled as a control in a pregnancy study.

The CDR3 coding sequence is TGCAGCGTTAAGACGCCGAGGGCTGAAGCTTTCTTT. Its protein product is CSVKTPRAEAFF. J is TRBJ1-1 and V is TRBV29-1; D is unclear. Deletions cut 5 bases from V and 6 bases from J, with 13 bases between. The CDR3 is 12 amino acids. Germline assignment: CDR1 SQVTM and CDR2 ANQGSEA.